This entry lists 6 T cell receptor beta chains sequenced from one sample in a study of blood T cell repertoires in COVID-19. Libraries were prepared by immunoSEQ multiplex PCR; TCRdb keeps only in-frame clonotypes and omits some of them. The table lists roughly 30,000 clones, over 85% of them singletons, with about 5% in the top ten. The sample was peripheral blood. Receptors originate from a human donor in a cohort sampled during active COVID-19.

The chain carries TRBV2 and TRBJ1-5, with 7 positions matching TRBD1. Unmatched junction bases numbered 8, after V lost 4 bases and J lost 5 bases. The V gene's germline CDR1 is SNHLY and CDR2 FYNNEI. The CDR3 is 15 residues long. CDR3 in amino acids: CASSAWDSNYQPQHF. CDR3 nucleotides: TGTGCCAGCAGTGCCTGGGACAGCAACTATCAGCCCCAGCATTTT.

This rearrangement joins TRBV27 to TRBJ2-7; TRBD1 matches at 7 bases. Germline V gives CDR1 MNHEY, CDR2 SMNVEV (reference sequence). The CDR3 totals 15 residues. The trim removed 6 bases at V and 0 bases at J, leaving 8 bases unmatched. In nucleotides, the CDR3 is TGTGCCAGCAGCCCTCGAGACAGGGTCTCCTACGAGCAGTACTTC. Translation gives CASSPRDRVSYEQYF.

The CDR3 protein is CASSPSLMSSYNEQFF. DNA for the CDR3: TGCGCCAGCAGCCCAAGTCTGATGAGCTCCTACAATGAGCAGTTCTTC. This chain joins TRBV5-1 and TRBJ2-1, with D uncertain. Germline V lookup: CDR1 SGHRS, CDR2 YFSETQ. This CDR3 spans 16 amino acids. The V and J ends lost 4 bases and 0 bases respectively, with 14 bases between them.

The chain is built from TRBV2 and TRBJ2-2; a possible D gene is TRBD2 (5 bases). From germline, CDR1 is SNHLY and CDR2 FYNNEI. The CDR3 is made up of 14 amino acids. The V end was cut by 6 bases, the J end by 3 bases, with 11 bases between. The CDR3 nucleotides are TGTGCCAGCAGGCCTGACTACTACACCGGGGAGCTGTTTTTT. As protein: CASRPDYYTGELFF.

The chain carries TRBV15 and TRBJ1-5; D not certain. Germline CDR1 LNHNV, CDR2 YYDKDF (reference sequence). The CDR3 sequence is 18 residues long. The V end lost 0 bases, the J end lost 3 bases, and 18 bases lay between the germline ends. CDR3 protein: CATSRDLAGTTNNQPQHF. In nucleotides, the CDR3 is TGTGCCACCAGCAGAGATTTGGCGGGAACGACAAACAATCAGCCCCAGCATTTT.

The rearrangement joins TRBV18 to TRBJ2-7; TRBD2 aligns across 10 bases. The CDR3 has 13 residues. Germline-derived CDR1 and CDR2 are KGHSH and LQKENI. The J segment lost 6 bases and the V segment lost 5 bases, leaving 4 bases of the junction unmatched. The CDR3 nucleotides read TGTGCCAGCTCAACGGGACTAGCGAGCGAGCAGTACTTC. It specifies CASSTGLASEQYF.